The next 32 T cell receptor beta chains were all read from a single sample in a study of blood T cell repertoires in COVID-19. The repertoire was sequenced with immunoSEQ multiplex PCR; TCRdb's copy has only in-frame clones and lacks some. The repertoire consists of about 51,000 clones, with 65% to 90% occurring once and the leading ten covering over 1%. Source material: peripheral blood. The origin of the receptors is a man aged 55 to 70 with acute or convalescent COVID-19.

V gene TRBV6-4 combines with J gene TRBJ2-1; the match to TRBD2 covers 8 bases. J was trimmed by 6 bases and V by 2 bases; bases with no gene match: 3. Germline CDR1 and CDR2: MRHNA and SNTAGT. The CDR3 covers 14 residues. The CDR3 spells CASSDGLAGNEQFF. The CDR3 nucleotides are TGTGCCAGCAGTGACGGGCTAGCGGGCAATGAGCAGTTCTTC.

The V and J genes are TRBV5-5 and TRBJ2-3; a weak D match, TRBD1 (5 bases). The CDR3 runs to 15 residues. CDR1 and CDR2 (germline): SGHKS, YYEKEE (reference sequence). V was clipped by 4 bases and J by 0 bases, with 12 bases between them. Written as DNA, the CDR3 is TGTGCCAGCAGCCGACAGAGCTCTAGCACAGATACGCAGTATTTT. It yields the protein CASSRQSSSTDTQYF.

This clone was seen a single time. The chain carries TRBV9 and TRBJ2-7, with D possibly TRBD2 on 6 matching bases. The length of the CDR3 is 15 residues. Between the trimmed V and J ends, which lost 0 bases and 2 bases, there was a span of 12 bases. The germline CDR1 and CDR2 sequences are SGDLS and YYNGEE. The CDR3 region is CASSVGGRGTYEQYF. The DNA for the CDR3 is TGTGCCAGCAGCGTAGGGGGACGGGGGACCTACGAGCAGTACTTC.

As concerns this clone: This likely comes from a read error, as the CDR3 has no conserved phenylalanine or tryptophan at its end. Because the CDR3's place on the DNA is in doubt, the DNA is left out and the CDR3 is given as listed by TCRdb. The V call is TRBV21-1, the J call TRBJ1-4; the table's TRBD1 call for D was not verified on the DNA. TRBV21-1 is a recognized pseudogene. The CDR3 numbers 11 amino acids, ends counted. The CDR3 loop reads CASSKVETGSS.

A few counts support this clone. The chain is built from TRBV28 and TRBJ1-1; TRBD1 aligns across 10 bases. V dropped 5 bases and J dropped 5; count of bases not matched to a gene: 5. The CDR3 totals 14 residues. Germline V gene data show CDR1 as MDHEN and CDR2 as SYDVKM. In DNA form, the CDR3 reads TGTGCCAGCAGTCGGACAGGGGGGAGTACTGAAGCTTTCTTT. Translated: CASSRTGGSTEAFF.

The rearrangement joins TRBV11-2 to TRBJ2-2; 7 nucleotides align to TRBD1. Germline V CDR1 and CDR2: SGHAT, FQNNGV. The CDR3 sequence is 16 residues long. V was clipped by 4 bases and J by 2 bases; unmatched bases: 7. The CDR3 spells CASSSYRDRNTGELFF. CDR3 nucleotides: TGTGCCAGCAGCTCTTACCGGGACAGAAACACCGGGGAGCTGTTTTTT.

V and J are TRBV12-3 or TRBV12-4 and TRBJ1-4; no reliable D call. CDR3 length equals 12 residues. The V end lost 6 bases, the J end lost 2 bases, and 4 bases lay between the germline ends. The DNA of the CDR3 is TGTGCCAGCAGACAGACTAATGAAAAACTGTTTTTT. It is translated as CASRQTNEKLFF.

This clone was found a few times. The chain has TRBV5-1 and TRBJ1-1; D is ambiguous. The CDR3 totals 15 residues. Trimming removed 0 bases from V and 1 base from J, with 10 bases in between. In germline, CDR1 is SGHRS, CDR2 YFSETQ. CDR3 bases: TGCGCCAGCAGCTTGGCCCTTGGAGGGAACACTGAAGCTTTCTTT. Translated, it gives CASSLALGGNTEAFF.

The rearrangement uses TRBV5-6 and TRBJ1-2, with 8 positions matching TRBD1. CDR3 length: 13 residues. J lost 2 bases, V lost 3 bases, and 0 bases had no gene match. CDR1 is SGHDT, CDR2 YYEEEE, per germline. The CDR3 sequence: CASSSGGNYGYTF. CDR3 DNA sequence: TGTGCCAGCAGCTCAGGGGGCAACTATGGCTACACCTTC.

The gene calls are TRBV7-2 and TRBJ2-1; 11 positions match TRBD2. Trimming cost V 2 bases and J 5 bases; bases outside gene matches: 8. The germline gives CDR1 SGHTA, CDR2 FQGNSA. The length of the CDR3 is 17 residues. The CDR3 DNA reads TGTGCCAGCAGCTTAACTAGCGGGGGTCCTTATCACAATGAGCAGTTCTTC. Residues: CASSLTSGGPYHNEQFF.

This chain joins TRBV7-9 and TRBJ1-5, with 12 positions matching TRBD1. Trimming at V came to 4 bases and at J to 7 bases, leaving 11 bases not matched to a gene. CDR1 and CDR2 from the germline V gene are SEHNR and FQNEAQ (reference sequence). The CDR3 covers 17 residues. The CDR3 sequence: CASSSSPGQGAKQPQHF. CDR3 coding DNA: TGTGCCAGCAGCTCTTCACCGGGACAGGGGGCTAAACAGCCCCAGCATTTT.

The rearrangement joins TRBV12-3 or TRBV12-4 to TRBJ1-2; no clear D. The CDR3 is 12 residues long. Trimming took 6 bases from V and 1 from J, leaving 6 bases between them. The CDR3, as DNA: TGTGCCAGCAGGTCCCTTAACTATGGCTACACCTTC. Protein sequence: CASRSLNYGYTF.

V usage is TRBV7-3 and J usage is TRBJ2-7, with D perhaps TRBD1 (6 bases). The CDR3 consists of 14 residues. Trimming cost V 5 bases and J 0 bases, with 11 bases left between them. The V gene's germline CDR1 is SGHTA and CDR2 FQGTGA. The CDR3 sequence is CASSPDRYSYEQYF. The CDR3, as DNA: TGTGCCAGCAGCCCGGACAGATACTCCTACGAGCAGTACTTC.

V is TRBV28 and J is TRBJ2-5; D is possibly TRBD2 (7 bases). V was trimmed by 5 bases and J by 3 bases, leaving 22 bases between them. In germline, CDR1 is MDHEN, CDR2 SYDVKM. CDR3 length equals 17 residues. CDR3 sequence reads: CASSPPLGGGAEETQYF. CDR3 bases: TGTGCCAGCAGTCCCCCCTTGGGTGGGGGGGCTGAAGAGACCCAGTACTTC. Supplemented by reference TRBV28 and TRBJ2-5, the full variable domain reads DVKVTQSSRYLVKRTGEKVFLECVQDMDHENMFWYRQDPGLGLRLIYFSYDVKMKEKGDIPEGYSVSREKKERFSLILESASTNQTSMYLCASSPPLGGGAEETQYFGPGTRLLVL.

V and J are TRBV5-1 and TRBJ2-7; the D gene is possibly TRBD2 (5 bases). Deletions cut 0 bases from V and 3 bases from J, with 10 bases between. Per germline, CDR1 SGHRS and CDR2 YFSETQ. The CDR3 has 14 residues. CDR3 sequence reads: CASSLEGGFYEQYF. CDR3 bases: TGCGCCAGCAGCTTGGAAGGCGGGTTCTACGAGCAGTACTTC.

The V and J genes are TRBV7-9 and TRBJ1-1; D unclear. The CDR3 spans 15 residues. Trimming stripped 1 base from V and 1 base from J, with 10 bases between. Germline CDR1 and CDR2: SEHNR and FQNEAQ (reference sequence). For the CDR3, the DNA is TGTGCCAGCAGCTTAGGGTATTCGGGGAACACTGAAGCTTTCTTT. Its translation: CASSLGYSGNTEAFF.

This clone was counted a few times. The chain couples TRBV27 to TRBJ1-6; 9 nucleotides agree with TRBD1. Germline V gene lookup returns CDR1 MNHEY and CDR2 SMNVEV (reference sequence). The CDR3 sequence is 17 residues long. V lost 2 bases, J lost 9 bases, and 11 bases stayed unmatched. The CDR3 DNA reads as TGTGCCAGCAGTTTAACTTCCCGCGGGACAGGGAGTTCACCCCTCCACTTT. This encodes CASSLTSRGTGSSPLHF.

The chain joins TRBV2 to TRBJ2-5; 12 nucleotides align to TRBD1. CDR1 SNHLY and CDR2 FYNNEI come from the germline V gene. The V gene end was trimmed by 3 bases and the J gene end by 5 bases; junction bases not matched to a gene: 4. The CDR3 is 15 residues long. The CDR3 sequence is CASSDGDRGRETQYF. The CDR3 bases are TGTGCCAGCAGTGACGGGGACAGGGGGCGGGAGACCCAGTACTTC.

The chain recombines TRBV5-6 with TRBJ1-1; D is possibly TRBD1 (5 bases). V shed 0 bases and J shed 8 bases, with 5 bases lying between them. The CDR3 consists of 11 residues. In germline, CDR1 is SGHDT, CDR2 YYEEEE. The DNA for the CDR3 is TGTGCCAGCAGCTTGGACAGGGAAGCTTTCTTT. This codes for CASSLDREAFF.

The chain joins TRBV6-5 to TRBJ2-7; a weak D match, TRBD2 (5 bases). Germline V gene sequence: CDR1 MNHEY, CDR2 SVGAGI. With 6 bases removed from V and 6 bases from J, the gap between germline ends came to 15 bases. This CDR3 has 13 residues. This CDR3 is CASRPGISAEQYF. The DNA for the CDR3 is TGTGCCAGCAGACCCGGGATATCGGCCGAGCAGTACTTC.

This clone has a handful of counts. The V gene is TRBV24-1, the J gene TRBJ2-1; D is perhaps TRBD1 (6 bases). CDR3 size: 12 residues. The V end was cut by 5 bases, the J end by 9 bases, with 10 bases between. Per germline, CDR1 KGHDR and CDR2 SFDVKD. DNA of the CDR3: TGTGCCACCAGTGGGGGGCGTGGTGAGCAGTTCTTC. Its translation is CATSGGRGEQFF.

The chain carries TRBV27 and TRBJ1-6; D possibly corresponds to TRBD1 (6 bases). Germline lookup yields CDR1 MNHEY and CDR2 SMNVEV (reference sequence). This CDR3 contains 18 residues. Deletions cut 2 bases from V and 9 bases from J, with 23 bases between. CDR3 amino acids: CASSLERAGAGARSPLHF. Here the CDR3 DNA reads TGTGCCAGCAGTTTAGAGAGAGCTGGGGCAGGGGCACGTTCACCCCTCCACTTT.

This chain connects TRBV4-1 to TRBJ1-1; 8 nucleotides align to TRBD1. The CDR3 totals 15 residues. V shed 4 bases, J shed 9 bases, and the junction held 13 bases outside the gene matches. Per germline, CDR1 MGHRA and CDR2 YSYEKL. The CDR3 DNA reads TGCGCCAGCAGCCTCATACAGGGGGGCGGTGCCCAAGCTTTCTTT. It yields the protein CASSLIQGGGAQAFF.

J is TRBJ2-1 and V is TRBV11-2; TRBD2 aligns across 8 bases. This CDR3 contains 12 residues. V lost 5 bases, J lost 12 bases, and 6 bases stayed unmatched. The V gene's germline CDR1 is SGHAT and CDR2 FQNNGV. The CDR3 sequence is CASSQGLDWQFF. The CDR3 bases are TGTGCCAGCAGCCAGGGACTAGACTGGCAGTTCTTC.

V gene TRBV2 combines with J gene TRBJ2-7; tentative D call: TRBD1 (6 bases). This CDR3 has 16 residues. V shed 4 bases and J shed 0 bases, with 16 bases lying between them. Germline CDR1 is SNHLY and CDR2 is FYNNEI. CDR3 coding DNA: TGTGCCAGCAGTGGGGAGACAGGAAAGAGCTCCTACGAGCAGTACTTC. This gives the protein CASSGETGKSSYEQYF.

The chain joins TRBV5-1 to TRBJ2-7; 8 bases line up with TRBD2. V gave up 4 bases and J gave up 4 bases; unmatched junction bases: 4. Germline V lookup: CDR1 SGHRS, CDR2 YFSETQ. The CDR3 runs 13 residues. As DNA, the CDR3 is TGCGCCAGCAGCAGCGGACTAGCTTACGAGCAGTACTTC. It encodes CASSSGLAYEQYF.

This rearrangement joins TRBV10-3 to TRBJ1-3, with D perhaps TRBD1 (5 bases). The length of the CDR3 is 15 residues. Germline CDR1 and CDR2: ENHRY and SYGVKD. V was pared by 3 bases and J by 5 bases, with 14 bases between. This chain's CDR3 is CAISDPSGSRNTIYF. CDR3 bases: TGTGCCATCAGTGATCCCTCAGGGTCTCGAAACACCATATATTTT.

In its sample, this clone was seen a few times. The V and J genes are TRBV6-2 or TRBV6-3 and TRBJ2-7, with 7 bases that match TRBD1. The length of the CDR3 is 15 residues. V lost 4 bases and J lost 1; bases outside the gene matches: 7. Germline loops: CDR1 MNHEY, CDR2 SVGEGT. The CDR3 is CASSSPKGASYEQYF. The CDR3 bases are TGTGCCAGCAGTTCCCCTAAGGGGGCATCCTACGAGCAGTACTTC.

The chain links TRBV13 to TRBJ1-2, with a tentative D call TRBD1 (6 bases). This CDR3 has 14 residues. The germline V gene encodes CDR1 PRHDT and CDR2 FYEKMQ (reference sequence). The V and J ends lost 10 bases and 7 bases respectively, with 22 bases between them. DNA of the CDR3: TGTGCCACCCCAGGGTCGGGGGGCTCAGGTGGCTACACCTTC. This codes for CATPGSGGSGGYTF.

This rearrangement joins TRBV10-1 to TRBJ2-7; a possible D gene is TRBD2 (5 bases). Germline lookup yields CDR1 WNHNN and CDR2 SYGVQD (reference sequence). The length of the CDR3 is 16 residues. V gave up 7 bases and J gave up 4 bases, with 23 bases separating them. The CDR3 spells CASICLADGIRYEQYF. In DNA, the CDR3 is TGCGCCAGCATTTGTCTTGCGGACGGGATACGGTACGAGCAGTACTTC.

The chain employs TRBV19 and TRBJ1-5; 12 nucleotides line up with TRBD1. Germline loops: CDR1 LNHDA, CDR2 SQIVND (reference sequence). The CDR3 loop spans 18 amino acids. With V trimmed by 7 bases and J by 0 bases, 10 bases remained unmatched. The CDR3 DNA reads as TGTGCCAGTAAACCGGGACAGGGGGCTCAGGTTAGCAATCAGCCCCAGCATTTT. Encoded protein: CASKPGQGAQVSNQPQHF.

The chain combines TRBV7-9 with TRBJ1-4; no definite D call. Trimming took off 2 bases at V and 4 bases at J, with 8 bases between the two ends. Germline values: CDR1 SEHNR, CDR2 FQNEAQ (reference sequence). This CDR3 contains 14 residues. The CDR3 region has the DNA TGTGCCAGCAGCTTAAGAGGGTTTAATGAAAAACTGTTTTTT. Translation gives CASSLRGFNEKLFF.